This T cell receptor (beta chain) was documented in a study of CD8 T cells in Susac syndrome. Study-wide background: The sequenced Susac syndrome patients included about six who had clinically active disease and roughly eight who were in remission.

This clonotype was counted a single time. About 0.45 to 1 ug RNA was reverse transcribed with random hexamers. One entry per CDR3 protein results from TCRdb running MiXCR on the immunoSEQ multiplex PCR reads. Among approximately 190,000 distinct CDR3 sequences, around 95% were seen once, and the ten largest hold roughly 0.098%. The CDR3 is 16 residues long. V lost 8 bases, J lost 0 bases, and 6 bases stayed unmatched. The germline gives CDR1 SQVTM, CDR2 ANQGSEA. The sample taken for sequencing was CD4+ T cells from PBMCs. The clonotype was recovered from a human donor with Susac syndrome. The chain combines TRBV29-1 with TRBJ2-6, with 11 nucleotides matching TRBD1. The CDR3 sequence: CSTWDRGASGANVLTF. The DNA for the CDR3 is TGCAGCACTTGGGACAGGGGGGCCTCTGGGGCCAACGTCCTGACTTTC. Combining the CDR3 with reference TRBV29-1 and TRBJ2-6 gives the whole variable domain SAVISQKPSRDICQRGTSLTIQCQVDSQVTMMFWYRQQPGQSLTLIATANQGSEATYESGFVIDKFPISRPNLTFSTLTVSNMSPEDSSIYLCSTWDRGASGANVLTFGAGSRLTVL.